These T cell receptor beta chains were read from a single sample in a study of shared clonotypes between healthy human individuals. TCRdb's copy holds only in-frame clones and misses some; the assay was immunoSEQ multiplex PCR. Of about 2.1 million clones in the sample, just under 95% were seen once. Sample: naive CD8+ T cells from PBMCs. These receptors were taken from a man between 18 and 29 years old in good health. Some clones in this sample may be carry-over from other donors' samples. Each CDR3 is given with its conserved first and last residue. The order of the fields is D gene, J gene, CDR3 length, clone size, V gene, CDR3 DNA, CDR3 protein. A D gene is named only where the DNA matches it firmly. Size is omitted from some rows. Given values are once, few, many or a class for expanded clones.

.,TRBJ2-1,13,.,TRBV6-4,TGTGCCAGCAGTGATGCGGACGACAATGAGCAGTTCTTC,CASSDADDNEQFF
.,TRBJ2-5,14,.,TRBV21-1,TGTGCCAGCAGAGGCTACACTTTCTCTGAGACCCAGTACTTC,CASRGYTFSETQYF
TRBD2,TRBJ2-1,16,.,TRBV28,TGTGCCAGCAGTCCCGGGACTAGCCTATCCTACAATGAGCAGTTCTTC,CASSPGTSLSYNEQFF
TRBD1,TRBJ1-5,15,once,TRBV28,TGTGCCAGCAGTAAACCGAGACAGGGCTATCAGCCCCAGCATTTT,CASSKPRQGYQPQHF
.,TRBJ1-2,14,once,TRBV27,TGTGCCAGCAGTCCCCTAGGGAGGAGGTATGGCTACACCTTC,CASSPLGRRYGYTF
.,TRBJ1-1,14,.,TRBV30,TGTGCCTGGAGTGTACCCCCCCGAAACACTGAAGCTTTCTTT,CAWSVPPRNTEAFF
.,TRBJ2-5,16,.,TRBV7-2,TGTGCCAGCAGGGCTCGACTAGTCCGGGCCGGAGAGACCCAGTACTTC,CASRARLVRAGETQYF
.,TRBJ1-1,13,.,TRBV9,TGTGCCAGCAGCTTAACGGCGGACACTGAAGCTTTCTTT,CASSLTADTEAFF
TRBD2,TRBJ2-7,14,.,TRBV7-6,TGTGCCAGCAGCTTAAAGCGGGAGGCGGGGGAGCAGTACTTC,CASSLKREAGEQYF
.,TRBJ2-5,13,.,TRBV27,TGTGCCAGCAGTCCTTTGGGGGGAGAGACCCAGTACTTC,CASSPLGGETQYF
TRBD1,TRBJ1-1,16,.,TRBV5-6,TGTGCCAGCAGCCCATACCCTGGACAGGGAGGGACTGAAGCTTTCTTT,CASSPYPGQGGTEAFF
.,TRBJ2-3,11,.,TRBV12-2,TGTGCAAGTCGGCCAGCGGGTACGCAGTATTTT,CASRPAGTQYF
.,TRBJ2-1,14,.,TRBV7-9,TGTGCCAGCAGCCCTTGGGGTACGTACAATGAGCAGTTCTTC,CASSPWGTYNEQFF
.,TRBJ2-3,12,.,TRBV28,TGTGCCAGCAGTTTCTCAACAGATACGCAGTATTTT,CASSFSTDTQYF
.,TRBJ2-7,12,.,TRBV4-1,TGCGCCAGCAGCCAGAACACTTACGAGCAGTACTTC,CASSQNTYEQYF
TRBD2,TRBJ2-1,16,.,TRBV5-1,TGCGCCAGCAGCTTGCTCGGCGGGAGCGTGATCAATGAGCAGTTCTTC,CASSLLGGSVINEQFF
TRBD1,TRBJ1-1,14,.,TRBV9,TGTGCCAGCACCAGAGGGACAGCGAACACTGAAGCTTTCTTT,CASTRGTANTEAFF
.,TRBJ2-7,14,.,TRBV28,TGTGCCAGCAGTTTATCCGGGGCAGGAGATGAGCAGTACTTC,CASSLSGAGDEQYF
.,TRBJ2-5,13,.,TRBV7-9,TGTGCCAGCAGCCCTAAACCTAAAGAGACCCAGTACTTC,CASSPKPKETQYF
.,TRBJ1-1,14,.,TRBV7-9,TGTGCCAGCAGCTCAGCAGGGATGGGGCCTGAAGCTTTCTTT,CASSSAGMGPEAFF
.,TRBJ2-1,11,.,TRBV28,TGTGCCAGCAGTTGGGCGGAGGAGCAGTTCTTC,CASSWAEEQFF
TRBD1,TRBJ2-1,16,.,TRBV5-1,TGCGCCAGCAGCTTGGCAAGGGACAGGGTGATCAATGAGCAGTTCTTC,CASSLARDRVINEQFF
TRBD1,TRBJ1-1,13,.,TRBV19,TGTGCCAGTATCGGAAGGGCGGGACAGACAGCTTTCTTT,CASIGRAGQTAFF
.,TRBJ2-6,16,.,TRBV11-2,TGTGCCAGCAGCGCTAACCGGGAAGTTGGGGCCAACGTCCTGACTTTC,CASSANREVGANVLTF
TRBD2,TRBJ2-7,18,.,TRBV28,TGTGCCAGCGGACTTACAGCGGGGGCACCCGCCTTCTCCTACGAGCAGTACTTC,CASGLTAGAPAFSYEQYF
.,TRBJ2-3,14,.,TRBV29-1,TGCAGCGTTCGACTAGAGGGGGATACAGATACGCAGTATTTT,CSVRLEGDTDTQYF
TRBD2,TRBJ2-7,19,.,TRBV28,TGTGCCAGCAGCACCTATTTAGCGGGAGAAATCTTCCGGGGCTACGAGCAGTACTTC,CASSTYLAGEIFRGYEQYF
.,TRBJ2-7,13,.,TRBV27,TGTGCCAGCAGTTTATCGGCAGGGTACGAGCAGTACTTC,CASSLSAGYEQYF
TRBD1,TRBJ2-5,16,.,TRBV5-1,TGCGCCAGCAGCTTCGGGACAGGGGCTGACCAAGAGACCCAGTACTTC,CASSFGTGADQETQYF
.,TRBJ2-1,15,.,TRBV7-9,TGTGCCAGCAGCACGGGACCGACTCGTGTATATGAGCAGTTCTTC,CASSTGPTRVYEQFF
.,TRBJ1-4,11,.,TRBV19,TGTGCCAGTAGTATGAGTGAAAAACTGTTTTTT,CASSMSEKLFF
.,TRBJ2-3,15,.,TRBV18,TGTGCCAGCTCACCTGAAGAGGGTCCGGCAGATACGCAGTATTTT,CASSPEEGPADTQYF
TRBD2,TRBJ2-1,15,.,TRBV7-3,TGTGCCAGCAGCACCTCTAGCGGAGCTTACAATGAGCAGTTCTTC,CASSTSSGAYNEQFF
TRBD2,TRBJ2-1,13,.,TRBV5-4,TGTGCCAGCAGCTGGGGACTAGCTAGTGAGCAGTTCTTC,CASSWGLASEQFF
.,TRBJ1-1,15,.,TRBV6-1,TGTGCCAGCAGTGAGGATTACAGGGTGAACACTGAAGCTTTCTTT,CASSEDYRVNTEAFF
TRBD2,TRBJ2-7,14,.,TRBV30,TGTGCCTGGAGTGTGTCTAGCGGGAACTACGAGCAGTACTTC,CAWSVSSGNYEQYF
.,TRBJ2-1,15,.,TRBV15,TGTGCCACCGCGATGGTCCCAAGCTCCTACAATGAGCAGTTCTTC,CATAMVPSSYNEQFF
.,TRBJ1-5,15,once,TRBV27,TGTGCCAGCAGTTTGTGGTCCTATAGCAATCAGCCCCAGCATTTT,CASSLWSYSNQPQHF
TRBD1,TRBJ2-6,19,.,TRBV5-1,TGCGCCAGCAGCTTGTTTGGGGACAGGGACCTTTCTGGGGCCAACGTCCTGACTTTC,CASSLFGDRDLSGANVLTF
.,TRBJ1-5,15,.,TRBV19,TGTGCCAGTAGTTGGGGGGCCGGTAGCAATCAGCCCCAGCATTTT,CASSWGAGSNQPQHF
TRBD2,TRBJ2-3,16,.,TRBV27,TGTGCCAGCAGTCCCTCAGCGGGAGAGGTCCCAGATACGCAGTATTTT,CASSPSAGEVPDTQYF
TRBD2,TRBJ2-5,15,.,TRBV7-6,TGTGCCAGCAGCTTAGGGCCTGCGGGGGGGGAGACCCAGTACTTC,CASSLGPAGGETQYF
TRBD2,TRBJ2-7,16,.,TRBV4-2,TGTGCCAGCAGCCAAGTCCCTAGCGGGAGCCCCCTCGAGCAGTACTTC,CASSQVPSGSPLEQYF
.,TRBJ2-7,15,.,TRBV27,TGTGCCAGCAGTTTAATTCAGGGGTCTTCTTACGAGCAGTACTTC,CASSLIQGSSYEQYF
.,TRBJ2-3,16,.,TRBV28,TGTGCCAGCAGTTCTGTAACCGGGACTAGCACAGATACGCAGTATTTT,CASSSVTGTSTDTQYF
TRBD1,TRBJ1-4,14,.,TRBV7-8,TGTGCCAGCACACAGACAGGGTCAGATGAAAAACTGTTTTTT,CASTQTGSDEKLFF
.,TRBJ1-1,13,.,TRBV7-9,TGTGCCAGCAGCTCGACGGAGAACACTGAAGCTTTCTTT,CASSSTENTEAFF
.,TRBJ2-2,15,.,TRBV5-6,TGTGCCAGCAGGACTCGGAGGGGGACCACCGGGGAGCTGTTTTTT,CASRTRRGTTGELFF
.,TRBJ2-7,15,.,TRBV27,TGTGCCAGCAGTCTCGGCCGAGGGGGGACCTACGAGCAGTACTTC,CASSLGRGGTYEQYF
.,TRBJ2-1,17,once,TRBV27,TGTGCCAGCAGTTTTAGTCCCGCGGAGTCTCTATACAATGAGCAGTTCTTC,CASSFSPAESLYNEQFF
.,TRBJ1-3,21,.,TRBV5-1,TGCGCCAGCAGCTTTCTAGGAGTGGGAGCTCAGGGGAAGAGCTCTGGAAACACCATATATTTT,CASSFLGVGAQGKSSGNTIYF
TRBD1,TRBJ1-4,15,.,TRBV14,TGTGCCAGCAGCCAAGATCGCAGGGGGCCTGAAAAACTGTTTTTT,CASSQDRRGPEKLFF
.,TRBJ2-5,14,.,TRBV28,TGTGCCAGCCAGACAGCGCCCGACTCGGAGACCCAGTACTTC,CASQTAPDSETQYF